This record looks at one T cell receptor (beta chain) sequence and its context. Expressed TCRB transcripts got sequenced, as all isolated RNA was reverse transcribed. Measured with immunoSEQ multiplex PCR; TCRdb has only the in-frame clones, and not every one. The sample consists of a few hundred thousand clones, around a fifth of them appearing once. The germline gives CDR1 SNHLY, CDR2 FYNNEI. The ends lost 6 bases at V and 1 base at J; junction bases unmatched: 3. The CDR3 spans 15 residues. The sample comes from a study of beta chain features in type 1 diabetes. This sequence was found in a young woman in good health. The sequenced material came from naive CD4+ T cells from blood. The chain recombines TRBV2 with TRBJ2-1; 10 bases are a match to TRBD2. The CDR3 loop reads CASSATSGSYNEQFF. For the CDR3, the DNA is TGTGCCAGCAGCGCGACTAGCGGGTCCTACAATGAGCAGTTCTTC.